What follows are 10 T cell receptor beta chains derived from one specimen sequenced in a study of blood T cell repertoires in COVID-19. Assay used: immunoSEQ multiplex PCR; TCRdb lists only in-frame clones, some missing. Of about 360,000 clones listed, 87% are singletons. Input material: PBMCs or T cells enriched from blood (not recorded which). The source is a man in his forties or fifties in a cohort exposed to, infected with or recovered from COVID-19 (not recorded which).

The rearrangement links TRBV5-1 to TRBJ1-1; D gene unclear. Germline assignment: CDR1 SGHRS and CDR2 YFSETQ. Trimming removed 1 base from V and 0 bases from J, with 10 bases in between. CDR3 size: 15 residues. CDR3 residues: CASSLSRGMNTEAFF. The DNA for the CDR3 is TGCGCCAGCAGCTTGAGTCGGGGAATGAACACTGAAGCTTTCTTT.

The V call is TRBV6-5, the J call TRBJ1-2; D is possibly TRBD1 (5 bases). The ends were cut back, 7 bases at V and 8 bases at J, with 17 bases in the middle. The germline gives CDR1 MNHEY, CDR2 SVGAGI. The CDR3 has 13 amino acids. The CDR3, as DNA: TGTGCCAGCAAAATACTAGCAGGGACCGGCTACACCTTC. Translation: CASKILAGTGYTF.

The V call is TRBV19, the J call TRBJ2-1; D is possibly TRBD2 (6 bases). CDR3 size: 15 residues. Germline-derived CDR1 and CDR2 are LNHDA and SQIVND (reference sequence). V lost 5 bases to trimming and J lost 2 bases, with 13 bases between them. The CDR3 is CASSPGRETYNEQFF. CDR3 in DNA: TGTGCCAGTAGTCCTGGGCGGGAAACCTACAATGAGCAGTTCTTC.

The gene calls are TRBV11-2 and TRBJ1-5, with D possibly TRBD1 on 6 matching bases. CDR3 length equals 12 residues. Germline assignment: CDR1 SGHAT and CDR2 FQNNGV. Between the trimmed V and J ends, which lost 9 bases and 7 bases, there was a span of 13 bases. Written as DNA, the CDR3 is TGTGCCAGAATACAGGGCGGCCAGCCCCAGCATTTT. It specifies CARIQGGQPQHF.

The chain recombines TRBV12-5 with TRBJ2-7; 11 bases agree with TRBD1. The CDR3 is 15 residues long. The germline CDR1 and CDR2 sequences are LGHNT and FRNRAP. Trimming removed 1 base from V and 3 bases from J; junction bases left unmatched: 2. The CDR3 nucleotides are TGTGCTAGTGGTTTGGGGGGGACAGGGGGCTACGAGCAGTACTTC. As protein: CASGLGGTGGYEQYF.

This chain joins TRBV6-4 and TRBJ2-7; the match to TRBD2 covers 13 bases. Per the germline V gene, CDR1 is MRHNA and CDR2 is SNTAGT. The V segment lost 4 bases and the J segment 6 bases; nucleotides outside the gene matches: 3. This CDR3 has 14 residues. The CDR3 loop is CASSALAGGSEQYF. CDR3 DNA: TGTGCCAGCAGTGCACTAGCGGGAGGGTCCGAGCAGTACTTC.

This clone was detected only once. This chain links TRBV19 with TRBJ2-5, with 8 bases that match TRBD2. Germline values: CDR1 LNHDA, CDR2 SQIVND (reference sequence). The trim removed 4 bases at V and 1 base at J, leaving 8 bases unmatched. This CDR3 contains 16 residues. The chain's CDR3 is CASSKGSGRAQETQYF. CDR3 bases: TGTGCCAGTAGTAAAGGGAGCGGGAGAGCCCAAGAGACCCAGTACTTC.

V gene TRBV30 combines with J gene TRBJ2-1, with TRBD2 matching 7 bases. CDR3 size: 14 residues. J gave up 7 bases and V 2 bases, and 8 bases lay outside the gene matches. Germline CDR1 GTSNPN, CDR2 SVGIG (reference sequence). CDR3 bases: TGTGCCTGGAGTTGGGGCGGGGGAAGGAATGAGCAGTTCTTC. This gives the protein CAWSWGGGRNEQFF.

The chain joins TRBV5-4 to TRBJ2-7, with 14 nucleotides matching TRBD2. CDR1 is SGHNT and CDR2 is YYREEE in the germline V gene (reference sequence). The ends lost 0 bases at V and 0 bases at J; junction bases unmatched: 2. The CDR3 totals 17 residues. The CDR3 DNA reads as TGTGCCAGCAGCTTGGGGGGGACTAGCGGGAGCTCCTACGAGCAGTACTTC. This codes for CASSLGGTSGSSYEQYF. The full variable domain, completed using reference TRBV5-4 and TRBJ2-7, is ETGVTQSPTHLIKTRGQQVTLRCSSQSGHNTVSWYQQALGQGPQFIFQYYREEENGRGNFPPRFSGLQFPNYSSELNVNALELDDSALYLCASSLGGTSGSSYEQYFGPGTRLTVT.

This chain links TRBV29-1 with TRBJ1-2; a weak D match, TRBD1 (5 bases). The CDR3 runs to 13 residues. Germline V gene data show CDR1 as SQVTM and CDR2 as ANQGSEA. Trimming shortened V by 4 bases and J by 2 bases, and 11 bases separated the two germline ends. CDR3 DNA: TGCAGCGTTGGAGGTCGGACAAACTATGGCTACACCTTC. It codes for CSVGGRTNYGYTF.